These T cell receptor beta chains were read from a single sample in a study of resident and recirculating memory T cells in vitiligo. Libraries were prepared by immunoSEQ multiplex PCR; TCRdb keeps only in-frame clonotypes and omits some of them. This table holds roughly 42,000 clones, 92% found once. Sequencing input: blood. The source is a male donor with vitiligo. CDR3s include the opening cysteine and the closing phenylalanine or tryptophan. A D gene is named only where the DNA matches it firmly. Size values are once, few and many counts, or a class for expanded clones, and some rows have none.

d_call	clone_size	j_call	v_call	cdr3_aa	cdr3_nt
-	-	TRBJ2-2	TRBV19	CASSIDGATNTGELFF	TGTGCCAGTAGTATAGATGGGGCGACGAACACCGGGGAGCTGTTTTTT
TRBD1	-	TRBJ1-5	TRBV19	CASSTTRQGVNQPQHF	TGTGCCAGTAGTACTACTCGACAGGGTGTCAATCAGCCCCAGCATTTT
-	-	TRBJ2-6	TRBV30	CAWSGAGAFSGANVLTF	TGTGCCTGGAGTGGGGCGGGGGCCTTCTCTGGGGCCAACGTCCTGACTTTC
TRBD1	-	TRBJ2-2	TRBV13	CASSLGRFETGGTGELFF	TGTGCCAGCAGCTTAGGCCGGTTTGAGACAGGGGGTACCGGGGAGCTGTTTTTT
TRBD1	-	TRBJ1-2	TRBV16	CASSPPTGEKVVGGYTF	TGTGCCAGCAGCCCACCGACAGGGGAAAAAGTAGTAGGTGGCTACACCTTC
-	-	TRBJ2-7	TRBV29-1	CSVLTGPYEQYF	TGCAGCGTTTTGACAGGTCCCTACGAGCAGTACTTC
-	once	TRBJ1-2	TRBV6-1	CASSETGVYGYTF	TGTGCCAGCAGTGAGACGGGAGTCTATGGCTACACCTTC
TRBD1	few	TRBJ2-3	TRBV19	CASRGQGFEDTQYF	TGTGCCAGTAGGGGACAGGGGTTTGAAGATACGCAGTATTTT
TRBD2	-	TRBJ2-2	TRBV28	CASSFGGGNTGELFF	TGTGCCAGCAGTTTCGGCGGGGGGAACACCGGGGAGCTGTTTTTT
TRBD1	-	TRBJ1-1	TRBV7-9	CASSLGRQGKNTEAFF	TGTGCCAGCAGCTTAGGTCGACAGGGAAAGAACACTGAAGCTTTCTTT
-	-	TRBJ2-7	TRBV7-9	CASSLGNLYEQYF	TGTGCCAGCAGCTTGGGCAACCTCTACGAGCAGTACTTC
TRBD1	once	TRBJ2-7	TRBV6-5	CASSYRDSSYEQYF	TGTGCCAGCAGTTACCGGGACAGCTCCTACGAGCAGTACTTC
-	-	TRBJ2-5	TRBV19	CASSRGRSETQYF	TGTGCCAGTAGTAGAGGGCGTTCGGAGACCCAGTACTTC
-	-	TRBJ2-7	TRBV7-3	CASSPHPGVGEQYF	TGTGCCAGCAGCCCGCATCCAGGGGTTGGCGAGCAGTACTTC
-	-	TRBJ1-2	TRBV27	CASSLQRGTYGYTF	TGTGCCAGCAGTTTACAGAGGGGGACCTATGGCTACACCTTC
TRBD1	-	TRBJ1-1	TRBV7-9	CASSLQGANTEAFF	TGTGCCAGCAGCTTACAGGGGGCGAACACTGAAGCTTTCTTT
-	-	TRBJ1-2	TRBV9	CASSAEIHSRDYGYTF	TGTGCCAGCAGCGCGGAGATCCACTCGCGGGACTATGGCTACACCTTC
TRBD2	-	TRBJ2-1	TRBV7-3	CASSVRLAGHNEQFF	TGTGCCAGCAGCGTACGACTAGCGGGCCACAATGAGCAGTTCTTC
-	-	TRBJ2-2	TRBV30	CAWSRRWGKEGELFF	TGTGCCTGGAGCCGTCGATGGGGCAAAGAGGGGGAGCTGTTTTTT
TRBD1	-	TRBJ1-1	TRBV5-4	CASSADRGVAFF	TGTGCCAGCAGCGCGGACAGGGGCGTAGCTTTCTTT
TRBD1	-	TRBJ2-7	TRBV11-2	CASSFRDRGEQYF	TGTGCCAGCAGCTTTCGGGACAGGGGCGAGCAGTACTTC
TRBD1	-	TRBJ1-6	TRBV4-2	CASSQDGRGQGNNSPLHF	TGTGCCAGCAGCCAAGATGGGAGAGGACAGGGGAACAATTCACCCCTCCACTTT
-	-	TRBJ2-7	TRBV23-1	CASSRASFYEQYF	TGCGCCAGCAGTCGAGCTAGCTTCTACGAGCAGTACTTC
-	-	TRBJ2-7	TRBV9	CASSVAAGHYEQYF	TGTGCCAGCAGCGTAGCGGCAGGGCACTACGAGCAGTACTTC
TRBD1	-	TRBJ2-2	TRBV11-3	CASSPGQTNTGELFF	TGTGCCAGCTCCCCGGGACAGACGAACACCGGGGAGCTGTTTTTT
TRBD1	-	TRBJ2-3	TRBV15	CATSSQDARDRDPDTQYF	TGTGCCACCAGCAGCCAAGATGCCCGGGACAGGGATCCAGATACGCAGTATTTT
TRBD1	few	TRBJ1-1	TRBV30	CAWTGGGTEAFF	TGTGCCTGGACAGGGGGAGGAACTGAAGCTTTCTTT
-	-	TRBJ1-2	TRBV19	CASTYGGASYGYTF	TGTGCCAGTACCTATGGGGGGGCGTCCTATGGCTACACCTTC
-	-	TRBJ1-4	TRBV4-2	CASSPVADEKLFF	TGTGCCAGCAGCCCTGTGGCGGATGAAAAACTGTTTTTT
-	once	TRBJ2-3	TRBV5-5	CASSPYPLRTDTQYF	TGTGCCAGCAGCCCTTACCCACTGCGCACAGATACGCAGTATTTT
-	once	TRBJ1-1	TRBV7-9	CASSLGQAVGEAFF	TGTGCCAGCAGCTTAGGACAGGCCGTAGGTGAAGCTTTCTTT
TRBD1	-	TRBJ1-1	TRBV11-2	CASSFFRGQAEAFF	TGTGCCAGCAGCTTCTTCAGGGGGCAGGCTGAAGCTTTCTTT
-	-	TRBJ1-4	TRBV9	CASSVLGTPNEKLFF	TGTGCCAGCAGCGTCCTCGGGACTCCCAATGAAAAACTGTTTTTT
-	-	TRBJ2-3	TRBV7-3	CASSYSLGGGSTDTQYF	TGTGCCAGCAGCTACTCCCTAGGGGGGGGTAGCACAGATACGCAGTATTTT
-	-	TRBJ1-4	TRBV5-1	CASSGGPGQGMKKLFF	TGCGCCAGCAGCGGAGGACCGGGACAAGGGATGAAAAAACTGTTTTTT
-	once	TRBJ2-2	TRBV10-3	CAISESYTGELFF	TGTGCCATCAGTGAGTCGTATACCGGGGAGCTGTTTTTT
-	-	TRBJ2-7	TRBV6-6	CASSYPQGEQYF	TGTGCCAGCAGTTACCCCCAGGGGGAGCAGTACTTC
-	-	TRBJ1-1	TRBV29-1	CSVDQEEDTEAFF	TGCAGCGTTGACCAGGAGGAGGACACTGAAGCTTTCTTT
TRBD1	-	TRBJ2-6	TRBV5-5	CASSLTGTGGFSGANVLTF	TGTGCCAGCAGCTTGACAGGGACAGGGGGCTTCTCTGGGGCCAACGTCCTGACTTTC
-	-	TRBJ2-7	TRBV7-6	CASSSRGGGGYEQYF	TGTGCCAGCAGCTCCCGAGGAGGTGGTGGTTACGAGCAGTACTTC
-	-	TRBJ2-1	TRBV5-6	CASSLGGLTYNEQFF	TGTGCCAGCAGCTTAGGCGGGCTAACCTACAATGAGCAGTTCTTC
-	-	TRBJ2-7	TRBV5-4	CASSAEGSSYEQYF	TGTGCCAGCAGCGCCGAGGGTTCCTCCTACGAGCAGTACTTC
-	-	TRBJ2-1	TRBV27	CASSSRGAGNEQFF	TGTGCCAGCAGTTCACGGGGGGCGGGGAATGAGCAGTTCTTC
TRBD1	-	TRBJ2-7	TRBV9	CASSTHAGTGSDEQYF	TGTGCCAGCAGCACGCATGCCGGGACAGGGTCTGACGAACAGTACTTC
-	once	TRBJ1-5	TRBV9	CASSVVHLPKERDQPQHF	TGTGCCAGCAGCGTAGTGCATTTGCCCAAAGAGCGAGATCAGCCCCAGCATTTT
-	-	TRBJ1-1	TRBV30	CAWSRTQHTEAFF	TGTGCCTGGAGCCGGACACAACACACTGAAGCTTTCTTT
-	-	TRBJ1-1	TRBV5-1	CASSEGYGNTEAFF	TGCGCCAGCAGTGAGGGATATGGGAACACTGAAGCTTTCTTT
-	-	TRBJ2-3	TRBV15	CATRVGAGETDTQYF	TGTGCCACCAGAGTGGGGGCGGGGGAGACAGATACGCAGTATTTT
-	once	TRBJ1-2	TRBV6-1	CASSGRDGGANTF	TGTGCCAGCAGTGGTAGAGATGGCGGAGCAAACACCTTC
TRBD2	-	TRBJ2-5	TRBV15	CATSRETSGETQYF	TGTGCCACCAGCAGAGAGACTAGCGGGGAGACCCAGTACTTC
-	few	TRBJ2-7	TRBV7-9	CASSSKDSKGYEQYF	TGTGCCAGCAGCTCGAAGGACAGTAAAGGCTACGAGCAGTACTTC
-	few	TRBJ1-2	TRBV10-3	CASAGVENYGYTF	TGTGCCTCCGCGGGGGTAGAGAACTATGGCTACACCTTC